This T cell receptor (beta chain) came from a study of STAT5B mutations in CD4+ large granular lymphocyte leukemia. Study information: Among healthy donors, a particular HLA allele went with more CDR3 'QG' motifs. The study's findings and limits: TRBV06-family usage was enriched in top patient clones (8/27) versus controls (2/35). No patients shared main leukemic clonotypes, though 25% to 30% appeared at low frequency elsewhere.

The CDR3 is made up of 14 amino acids. Trimming took 4 bases from V and 9 from J, leaving 14 bases between them. Germline CDR1 reads SGHTS; CDR2 reads YDEGEE. On this clone: Its antigen is still unknown.

Repertoires were generated with immunoSEQ multiplex PCR, while TCRdb's copy carries only in-frame clones and drops some. Among more than 30,000 clones, 76% were seen once, and the ten largest hold over 6%. Healthy controls were blood donor buffy coats. The sample consisted of CD4+ T cells from blood buffy coats. The source of this sequence is a human donor in good health. This chain joins TRBV5-8 and TRBJ1-6; possible D gene TRBD1, 6 bases. CDR3 region: CASSGRGSGSPLHF. For the CDR3, the DNA is TGTGCCAGCAGCGGCAGGGGTTCGGGTTCACCCCTCCACTTT. Full variable domain (missing parts from reference TRBV5-8 and TRBJ1-6): EAGVTQSPTHLIKTRGQQATLRCSPISGHTSVYWYQQALGLGLQFLLWYDEGEERNRGNFPPRFSGRQFPNYSSELNVNALELEDSALYLCASSGRGSGSPLHFGNGTRLTVT.